The 15 T cell receptor beta chains below come from one sample, sequenced in a study of CXCR3-negative and CXCR3-positive naive CD8 T cells. Regarding the study as a whole: In CXCR3-positive naive cells, the TRB CDR3s were more hydrophobic than in CXCR3-negative naive cells.

It was by 5' RACE with UMI labels that the TRB cDNA libraries were prepared. One entry per CDR3 protein, without DNA, is what TCRdb gives after re-calling the 5' RACE reads. The specimen's table records 150,000 to 160,000 distinct CDR3 sequences. Which antigens these TCRs recognize remains unknown. Sequencing used naive CXCR3+ CD8+ T cells from blood. As for subset: CD45RO-CCR7+CD27+CD95- naive CD8+ T cells expressing CXCR3 (TNR3+). The receptors were gathered from a human donor in good health. Some clones in this sample may be carry-over from other donors' samples.

CDR3 protein: CASSDHRGLQPQHF. The chain combines TRBV7-9 with TRBJ1-5; without DNA, the TCRdb call of TRBD1 cannot be checked. Germline V gene data show CDR1 as SEHNR and CDR2 as FQNEAQ (reference sequence). The CDR3 is 14 amino acids.

The rearrangement joins TRBV7-7 to TRBJ2-7; TCRdb names TRBD1, which stays unverified in the absence of DNA. The CDR3 is made up of 14 amino acids. The germline CDR1 and CDR2 sequences are SSHAT and FNYEAQ (reference sequence). The CDR3 sequence is CASSLNLGSREQYF.

V and J are TRBV3-1 and TRBJ1-1. CDR1 LGHDT and CDR2 YNNKEL come from the germline V gene (reference sequence). The CDR3 consists of 16 residues. The chain's CDR3 is CASSQEGSAMNTEAFF.

The genes are TRBV11-2 and TRBJ2-3; TCRdb indicates TRBD1, and absent DNA this call remains unverified. The CDR3 totals 15 residues. The germline CDR1 and CDR2 sequences are SGHAT and FQNNGV. Here the CDR3 reads CASSFWGLGTDTQYF.

This chain connects TRBV28 to TRBJ2-1. This CDR3 region has 13 residues. Germline CDR1 MDHEN, CDR2 SYDVKM. CDR3: CASSLSPDNEQFF.

The chain employs TRBV28 and TRBJ2-7; with no DNA, the TCRdb D assignment of TRBD2 cannot be verified. Germline CDR1 is MDHEN and CDR2 is SYDVKM. The CDR3 totals 14 residues. The CDR3 loop reads CASSLLAGSYEQYF. Supplemented by reference TRBV28 and TRBJ2-7, the full variable domain reads DVKVTQSSRYLVKRTGEKVFLECVQDMDHENMFWYRQDPGLGLRLIYFSYDVKMKEKGDIPEGYSVSREKKERFSLILESASTNQTSMYLCASSLLAGSYEQYFGPGTRLTVT.

V is TRBV29-1 and J is TRBJ2-1; TCRdb outputs TRBD1, but without DNA this stays unchecked. CDR3 size: 14 residues. The germline gives CDR1 SQVTM, CDR2 ANQGSEA. CDR3 sequence: CSVEGQGAEDEQFF.

The chain uses TRBV29-1 and TRBJ2-7; TCRdb outputs TRBD1, but without DNA this stays unchecked. The length of the CDR3 is 13 residues. Germline V gene data show CDR1 as SQVTM and CDR2 as ANQGSEA. CDR3 residues: CSVVGGDSYEQYF.

The chain has TRBV20-1 and TRBJ2-3. CDR1 is DFQATT and CDR2 is SNEGSKA in the germline V gene (reference sequence). The CDR3 is 16 residues long. CDR3 residues: CSARVPFFGSSDTQYF.

This chain joins TRBV12-5 and TRBJ2-3; TCRdb designates TRBD2, a call that cannot be tested without DNA. This CDR3 has 17 amino acids. The germline V gene has CDR1 LGHNT and CDR2 FRNRAP. The CDR3 spells CASGFTTGGWGTDTQYF.

This chain connects TRBV10-3 to TRBJ2-1. The CDR3 covers 12 residues. In germline, CDR1 is ENHRY, CDR2 SYGVKD. CDR3 sequence: CAISETSDEQFF.

The chain carries TRBV25-1 and TRBJ2-5; TCRdb's assignment of TRBD1 cannot be checked, as there is no DNA. CDR1 is MGHDK and CDR2 is SYGVNS in the germline V gene. The CDR3 is 15 residues long. CDR3 residues: CASSEWGATIETQYF.

The chain is built from TRBV20-1 and TRBJ2-1; as DNA is missing, the TRBD1 call by TCRdb cannot be tested. Germline V gives CDR1 DFQATT, CDR2 SNEGSKA (reference sequence). The CDR3 is 15 amino acids. The CDR3 loop is CSAGTGHLIYNEQFF.

The CDR3 loop is CASSSQGAGTDTQYF. V gene TRBV7-3 combines with J gene TRBJ2-3; there is no DNA to check the TCRdb D call of TRBD1. Per germline, CDR1 SGHTA and CDR2 FQGTGA. The length of the CDR3 is 15 residues.

The chain is built from TRBV20-1 and TRBJ1-6. The CDR3 runs 15 residues. Per germline, CDR1 DFQATT and CDR2 SNEGSKA (reference sequence). This CDR3 reads CSAIPRTSYNSPLHF.